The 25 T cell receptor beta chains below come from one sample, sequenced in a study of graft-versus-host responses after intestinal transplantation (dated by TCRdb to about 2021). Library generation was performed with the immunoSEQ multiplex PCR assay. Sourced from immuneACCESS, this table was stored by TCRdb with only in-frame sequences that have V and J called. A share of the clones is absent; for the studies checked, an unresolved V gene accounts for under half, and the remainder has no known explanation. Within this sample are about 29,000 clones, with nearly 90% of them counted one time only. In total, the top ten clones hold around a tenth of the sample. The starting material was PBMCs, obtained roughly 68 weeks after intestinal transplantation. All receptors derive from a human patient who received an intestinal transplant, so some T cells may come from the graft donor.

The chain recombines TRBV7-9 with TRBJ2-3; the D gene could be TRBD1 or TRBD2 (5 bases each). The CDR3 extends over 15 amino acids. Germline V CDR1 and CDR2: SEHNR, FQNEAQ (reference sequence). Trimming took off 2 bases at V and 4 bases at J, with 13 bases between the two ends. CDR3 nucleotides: TGTGCCAGCAGCTTACCACTCGGGACGGCAGATACGCAGTATTTT. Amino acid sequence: CASSLPLGTADTQYF.

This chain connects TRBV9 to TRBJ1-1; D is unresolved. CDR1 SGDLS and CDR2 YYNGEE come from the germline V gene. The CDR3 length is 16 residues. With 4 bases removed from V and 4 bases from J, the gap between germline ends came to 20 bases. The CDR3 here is CASSLGLSGSSTEAFF. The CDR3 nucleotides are TGTGCCAGCAGCTTAGGACTGAGTGGGTCGAGCACTGAAGCTTTCTTT.

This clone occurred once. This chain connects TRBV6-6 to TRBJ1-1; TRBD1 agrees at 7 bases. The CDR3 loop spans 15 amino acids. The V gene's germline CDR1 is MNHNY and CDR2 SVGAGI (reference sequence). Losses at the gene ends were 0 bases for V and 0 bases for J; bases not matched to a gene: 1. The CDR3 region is CASSYSGGVNTEAFF. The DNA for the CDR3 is TGTGCCAGCAGTTACTCAGGGGGCGTGAACACTGAAGCTTTCTTT.

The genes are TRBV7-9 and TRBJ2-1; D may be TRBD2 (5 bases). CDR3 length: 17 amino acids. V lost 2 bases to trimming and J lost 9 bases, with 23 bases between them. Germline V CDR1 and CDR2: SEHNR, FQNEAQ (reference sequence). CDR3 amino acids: CASSLSIRGGPGVEQFF. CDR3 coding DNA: TGTGCCAGCAGCTTAAGCATTAGAGGCGGGCCCGGCGTTGAGCAGTTCTTC.

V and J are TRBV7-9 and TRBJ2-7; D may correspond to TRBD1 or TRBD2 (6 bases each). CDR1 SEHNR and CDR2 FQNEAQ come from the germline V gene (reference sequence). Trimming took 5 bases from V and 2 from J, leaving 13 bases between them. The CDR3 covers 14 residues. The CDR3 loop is CASSPRDTAYEQYF. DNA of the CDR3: TGTGCCAGCAGCCCGCGGGACACAGCCTACGAGCAGTACTTC.

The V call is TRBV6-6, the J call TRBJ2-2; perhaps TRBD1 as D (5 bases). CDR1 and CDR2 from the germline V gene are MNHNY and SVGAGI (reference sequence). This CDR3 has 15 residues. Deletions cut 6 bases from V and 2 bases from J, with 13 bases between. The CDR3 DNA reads TGTGCCAGCAGGTTCAGGGTTTATAACACCGGGGAGCTGTTTTTT. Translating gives CASRFRVYNTGELFF.

CDR3 residues: CASSQRDSTEAFF. Written as DNA, the CDR3 is TGCGCCAGCAGCCAAAGAGACAGCACTGAAGCTTTCTTT. The chain joins TRBV4-3 to TRBJ1-1, with D possibly being TRBD1 (5 bases). The germline V gene has CDR1 LGHNA and CDR2 YSLEER. V was shortened by 2 bases and J by 4 bases, with 8 bases between the two germline ends. The CDR3 loop spans 13 amino acids.

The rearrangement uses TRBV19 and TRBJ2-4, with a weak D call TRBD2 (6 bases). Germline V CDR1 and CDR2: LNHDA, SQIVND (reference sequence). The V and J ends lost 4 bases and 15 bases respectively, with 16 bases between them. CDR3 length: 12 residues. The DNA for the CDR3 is TGTGCCAGTAGTAACCGACTAGGAGCCTTGTACTTC. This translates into CASSNRLGALYF.

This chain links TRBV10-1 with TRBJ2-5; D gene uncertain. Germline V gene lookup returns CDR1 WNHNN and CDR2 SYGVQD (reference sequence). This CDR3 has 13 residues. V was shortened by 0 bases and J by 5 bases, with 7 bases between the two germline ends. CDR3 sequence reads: CASSESVSETQYF. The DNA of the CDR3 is TGCGCCAGCAGTGAGTCGGTGTCGGAGACCCAGTACTTC.

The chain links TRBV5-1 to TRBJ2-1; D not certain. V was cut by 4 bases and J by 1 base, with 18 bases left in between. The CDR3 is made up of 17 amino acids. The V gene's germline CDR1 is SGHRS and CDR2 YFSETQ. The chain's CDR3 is CASSGTIAKVSYNEQFF. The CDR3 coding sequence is TGCGCCAGCAGCGGTACTATTGCAAAAGTATCCTACAATGAGCAGTTCTTC.

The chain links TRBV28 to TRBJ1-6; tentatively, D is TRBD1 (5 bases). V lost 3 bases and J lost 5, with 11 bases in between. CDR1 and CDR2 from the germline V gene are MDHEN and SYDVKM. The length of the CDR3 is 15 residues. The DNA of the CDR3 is TGTGCCAGCAGTTTTCCCGGGACGAATAATTCACCCCTCCACTTT. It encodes CASSFPGTNNSPLHF.

For the CDR3, the DNA is TGTGCCAGCAAGGAGGGTGGTCAGCCCCAGCATTTT. Translated, it gives CASKEGGQPQHF. The chain combines TRBV6-1 with TRBJ1-5; D ambiguous. The CDR3 loop spans 12 amino acids. Trimming cost V 7 bases and J 6 bases, with 10 bases left between them. The germline V gene encodes CDR1 MNHNS and CDR2 SASEGT.

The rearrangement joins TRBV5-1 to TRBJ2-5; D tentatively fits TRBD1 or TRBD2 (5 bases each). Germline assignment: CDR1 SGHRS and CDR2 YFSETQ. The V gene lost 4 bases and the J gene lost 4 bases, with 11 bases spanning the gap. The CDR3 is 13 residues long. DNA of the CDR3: TGCGCCAGCAGCCAGGGACCCCGAGAGACCCAGTACTTC. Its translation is CASSQGPRETQYF.

CDR3 sequence (DNA): TGTGCCAGCAATTGGGATGGGACTTCGGGCTACGAGCAGTACTTC. This sequence encodes CASNWDGTSGYEQYF. The chain is built from TRBV2 and TRBJ2-7; D possibly corresponds to TRBD2 (6 bases). Per germline, CDR1 SNHLY and CDR2 FYNNEI. This CDR3 is 15 amino acids long. Trimming removed 7 bases from V and 3 bases from J, with 19 bases in between.

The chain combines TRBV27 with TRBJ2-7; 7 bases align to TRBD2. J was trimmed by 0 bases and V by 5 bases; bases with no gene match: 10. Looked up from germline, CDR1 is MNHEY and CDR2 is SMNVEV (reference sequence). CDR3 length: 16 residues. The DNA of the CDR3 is TGTGCCAGCAGTCTAAGGCCGGGCGGGAGCTCCTACGAGCAGTACTTC. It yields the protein CASSLRPGGSSYEQYF.

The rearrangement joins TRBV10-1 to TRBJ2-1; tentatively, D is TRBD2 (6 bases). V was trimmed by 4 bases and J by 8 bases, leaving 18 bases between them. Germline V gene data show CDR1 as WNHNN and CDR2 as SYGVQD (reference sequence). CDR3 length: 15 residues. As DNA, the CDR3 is TGCGCCAGCAGTGGCCGGCGACTAGTATCGGATGAGCAGTTCTTC. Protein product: CASSGRRLVSDEQFF.

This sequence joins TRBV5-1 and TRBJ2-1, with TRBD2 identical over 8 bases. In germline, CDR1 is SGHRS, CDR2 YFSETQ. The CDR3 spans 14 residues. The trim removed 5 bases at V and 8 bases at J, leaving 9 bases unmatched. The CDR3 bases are TGCGCCAGCAGGCGGGGGGTTCTTATGCATGAGCAGTTCTTC. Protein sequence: CASRRGVLMHEQFF.

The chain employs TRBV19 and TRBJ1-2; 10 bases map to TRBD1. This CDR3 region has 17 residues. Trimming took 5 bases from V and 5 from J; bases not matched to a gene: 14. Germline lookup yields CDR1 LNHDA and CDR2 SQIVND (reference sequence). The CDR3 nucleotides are TGTGCCAGTAGTCTCTATTCCGGGACAGGGGCGGTATATGGCTACACCTTC. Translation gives CASSLYSGTGAVYGYTF.

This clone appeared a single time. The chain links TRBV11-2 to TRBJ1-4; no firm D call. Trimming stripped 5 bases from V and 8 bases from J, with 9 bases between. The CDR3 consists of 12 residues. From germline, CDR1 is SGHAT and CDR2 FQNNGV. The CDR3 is CASSPSYEKLFF. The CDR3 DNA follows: TGTGCCAGCAGCCCCTCCTACGAAAAACTGTTTTTT.

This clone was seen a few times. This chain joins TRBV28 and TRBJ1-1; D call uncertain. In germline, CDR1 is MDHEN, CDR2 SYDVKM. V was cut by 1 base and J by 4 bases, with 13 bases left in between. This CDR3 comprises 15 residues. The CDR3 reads CASSLYRAIATEAFF. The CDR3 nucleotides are TGTGCCAGCAGTTTATATAGAGCCATAGCCACTGAAGCTTTCTTT.

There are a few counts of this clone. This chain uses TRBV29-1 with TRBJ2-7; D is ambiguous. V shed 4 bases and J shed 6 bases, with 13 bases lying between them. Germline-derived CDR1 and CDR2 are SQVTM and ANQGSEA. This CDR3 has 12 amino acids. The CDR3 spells CSVVSPLGEQYF. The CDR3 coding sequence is TGCAGCGTTGTGTCCCCGCTCGGCGAGCAGTACTTC.

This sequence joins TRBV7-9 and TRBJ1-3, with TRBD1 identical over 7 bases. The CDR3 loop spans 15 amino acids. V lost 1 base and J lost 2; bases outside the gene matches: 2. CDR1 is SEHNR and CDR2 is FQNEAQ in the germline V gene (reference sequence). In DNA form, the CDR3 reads TGTGCCAGCAGCTTAGGAGGGGGCGCTGGAAACACCATATATTTT. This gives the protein CASSLGGGAGNTIYF. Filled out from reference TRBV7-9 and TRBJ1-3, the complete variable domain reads DTGVSQNPRHKITKRGQNVTFRCDPISEHNRLYWYRQTLGQGPEFLTYFQNEAQLEKSRLLSDRFSAERPKGSFSTLEIQRTEQGDSAMYLCASSLGGGAGNTIYFGEGSWLTVV.

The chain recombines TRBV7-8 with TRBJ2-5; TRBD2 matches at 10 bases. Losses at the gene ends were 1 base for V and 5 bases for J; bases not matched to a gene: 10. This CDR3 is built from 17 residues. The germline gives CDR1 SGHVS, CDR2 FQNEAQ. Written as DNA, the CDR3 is TGTGCCAGCAGCTTAGAACCCAGCGGGGGGGCCGAGGAGACCCAGTACTTC. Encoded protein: CASSLEPSGGAEETQYF.

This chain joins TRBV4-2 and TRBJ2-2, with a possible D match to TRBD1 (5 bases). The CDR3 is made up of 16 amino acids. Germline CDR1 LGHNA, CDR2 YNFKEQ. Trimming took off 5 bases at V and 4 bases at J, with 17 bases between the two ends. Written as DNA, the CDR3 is TGTGCCAGCAGCGACAGAGTAGGGGCTGTCACCGGGGAGCTGTTTTTT. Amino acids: CASSDRVGAVTGELFF.

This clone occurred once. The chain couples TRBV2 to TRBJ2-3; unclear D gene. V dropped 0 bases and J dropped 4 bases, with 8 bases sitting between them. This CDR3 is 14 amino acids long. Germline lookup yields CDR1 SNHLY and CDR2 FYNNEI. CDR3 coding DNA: TGTGCCAGCAGTGAAGCAGGGTTTGCAGATACGCAGTATTTT. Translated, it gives CASSEAGFADTQYF.